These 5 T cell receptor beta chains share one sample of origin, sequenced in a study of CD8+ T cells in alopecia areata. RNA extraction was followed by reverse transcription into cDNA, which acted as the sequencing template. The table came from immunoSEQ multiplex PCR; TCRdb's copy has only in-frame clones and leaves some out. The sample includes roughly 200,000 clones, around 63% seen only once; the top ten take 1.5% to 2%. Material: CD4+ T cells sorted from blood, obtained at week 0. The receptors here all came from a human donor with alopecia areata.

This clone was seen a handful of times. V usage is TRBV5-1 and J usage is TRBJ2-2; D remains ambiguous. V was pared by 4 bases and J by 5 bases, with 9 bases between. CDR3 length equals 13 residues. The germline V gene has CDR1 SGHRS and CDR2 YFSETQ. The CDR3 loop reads CASSETTTGELFF. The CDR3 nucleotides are TGCGCCAGCAGCGAGACAACAACCGGGGAGCTGTTTTTT.

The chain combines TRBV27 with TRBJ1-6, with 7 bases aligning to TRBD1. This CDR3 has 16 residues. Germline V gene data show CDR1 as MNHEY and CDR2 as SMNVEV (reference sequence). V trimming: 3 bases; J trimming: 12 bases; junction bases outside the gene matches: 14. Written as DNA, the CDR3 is TGTGCCAGCAGTTTTTCCGACGGGACAGTCTTACGACCCCTCCACTTT. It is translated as CASSFSDGTVLRPLHF.

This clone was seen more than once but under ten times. CDR3 in DNA: TGTGCCAGCAGCTCCGGGACTAGCGGGCAGGGGACGGATACGCAGTATTTT. The encoded protein is CASSSGTSGQGTDTQYF. This sequence joins TRBV4-2 and TRBJ2-3, with TRBD2 matching over 12 bases. Germline V lookup: CDR1 LGHNA, CDR2 YNFKEQ. This CDR3 contains 17 residues. The V and J ends lost 5 bases and 6 bases, in that order; junction bases with no gene match: 12.

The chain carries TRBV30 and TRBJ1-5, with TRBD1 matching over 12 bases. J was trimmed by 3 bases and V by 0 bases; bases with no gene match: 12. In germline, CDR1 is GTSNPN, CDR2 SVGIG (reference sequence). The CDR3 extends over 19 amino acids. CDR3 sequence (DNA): TGTGCCTGGAGTGTCAGACTCACCGGGACAGGGGGCCTCAATCAGCCCCAGCATTTT. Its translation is CAWSVRLTGTGGLNQPQHF. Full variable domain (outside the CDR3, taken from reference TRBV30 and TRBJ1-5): SQTIHQWPATLVQPVGSPLSLECTVEGTSNPNLYWYRQAAGRGLQLLFYSVGIGQISSEVPQNLSASRPQDRQFILSSKKLLLSDSGFYLCAWSVRLTGTGGLNQPQHFGDGTRLSIL.

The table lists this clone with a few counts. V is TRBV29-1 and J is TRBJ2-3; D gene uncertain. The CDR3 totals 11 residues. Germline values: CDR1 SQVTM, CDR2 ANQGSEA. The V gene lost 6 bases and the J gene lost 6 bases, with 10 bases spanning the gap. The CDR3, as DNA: TGCAGCGTGGAGCTTGGGGATACGCAGTATTTT. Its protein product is CSVELGDTQYF.